This TCR beta chain stems from a study of regulatory T cells in long-lasting Graves disease. Time point reported: newly diagnosed GD, antithyroid drugs for less than 3 months. Isolated PBMC RNA provided the starting material for the TCR library. The CDR3 length is 15 residues. Germline V gives CDR1 SEHNR, CDR2 FQNEAQ (reference sequence). J lost 4 bases, V lost 5 bases, and 8 bases had no gene match. Relying on iRepertoire HTBI primers and Arm-PCR of CDR3 regions, the team built TCR beta libraries. TCRdb redid the calling of the multiplex PCR reads with MiXCR, one entry per CDR3 protein. The repertoire holds roughly 510,000 distinct CDR3 sequences, with about 16% as singletons. The same specimen was also included in a second study, on T cells in Graves' hyperthyroidism and ophthalmopathy.

The TCR originated in a man between 18 and 35 years old with Graves disease. This specimen consisted of peripheral blood mononuclear cells (PBMCs), obtained at new diagnosis, from a patient treated with antithyroid drugs. The V gene is TRBV7-9, the J gene TRBJ2-1; the match to TRBD1 covers 7 bases. CDR3: CASSKGAGPYNEQFF. DNA for the CDR3: TGTGCCAGCAGCAAGGGGGCAGGCCCATACAATGAGCAGTTCTTC.